This T cell receptor (beta chain) originates from a study of blood T cell repertoires in COVID-19. Study as a whole: Acute and convalescent COVID-19 samples came from the United States, Italy and Spain. Sources were T cells, B-cell-depleted T cells, or PBMCs; the material itself was cDNA or gDNA.

In the authors' workflow: Reference gene primers were amplified, and this amplification served to estimate nucleated cell counts. Method: immunoSEQ multiplex PCR; TCRdb's copy keeps in-frame clones and lacks some. V and J calls and clone size are given by that table; D and trimming were obtained from the DNA. This repertoire shows about 140,000 clones, around nine tenths found once; its top ten account for 1.7%. This TCR was recovered from a woman aged 45 to 65 with acute or convalescent COVID-19. The material sequenced was peripheral blood.

DNA for the CDR3: TGTGCCAGCTCGGACAGAACTAACTATGGCTACACCTTC. This gives the protein CASSDRTNYGYTF. The chain links TRBV18 to TRBJ1-2, with D tentatively TRBD1 (6 bases). Per the germline V gene, CDR1 is KGHSH and CDR2 is LQKENI. The length of the CDR3 is 13 residues. V lost 6 bases and J 0 bases, leaving 8 bases between the germline ends. The whole variable domain, remainder taken from reference TRBV18 and TRBJ1-2, is NAGVMQNPRHLVRRRGQEARLRCSPMKGHSHVYWYRQLPEEGLKFMVYLQKENIIDESGMPKERFSAEFPKEGPSILRIQQVVRGDSAAYFCASSDRTNYGYTFGSGTRLTVV.